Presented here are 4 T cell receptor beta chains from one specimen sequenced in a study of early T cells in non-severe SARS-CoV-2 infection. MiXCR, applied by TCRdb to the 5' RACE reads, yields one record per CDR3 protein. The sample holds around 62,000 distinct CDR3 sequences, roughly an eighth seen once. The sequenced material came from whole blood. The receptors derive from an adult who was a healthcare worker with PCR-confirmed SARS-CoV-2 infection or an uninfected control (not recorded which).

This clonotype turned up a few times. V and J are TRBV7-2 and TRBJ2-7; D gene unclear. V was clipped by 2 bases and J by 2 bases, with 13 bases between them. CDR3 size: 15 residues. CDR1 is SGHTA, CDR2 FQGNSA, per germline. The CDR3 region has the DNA TGTGCCAGCAGCTTAAGGCCGTCCGGGCCCTACGAGCAGTACTTC. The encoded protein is CASSLRPSGPYEQYF. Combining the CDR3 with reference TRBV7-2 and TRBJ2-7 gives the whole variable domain GAGVSQSPSNKVTEKGKDVELRCDPISGHTALYWYRQSLGQGLEFLIYFQGNSAPDKSGLPSDRFSAERTGGSVSTLTIQRTQQEDSAVYLCASSLRPSGPYEQYFGPGTRLTVT.

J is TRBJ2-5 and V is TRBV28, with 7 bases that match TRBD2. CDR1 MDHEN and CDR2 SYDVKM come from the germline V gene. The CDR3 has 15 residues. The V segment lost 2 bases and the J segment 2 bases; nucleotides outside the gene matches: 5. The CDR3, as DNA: TGTGCCAGCAGTTTACCCGCGGGGGAGCAAGAGACCCAGTACTTC. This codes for CASSLPAGEQETQYF.

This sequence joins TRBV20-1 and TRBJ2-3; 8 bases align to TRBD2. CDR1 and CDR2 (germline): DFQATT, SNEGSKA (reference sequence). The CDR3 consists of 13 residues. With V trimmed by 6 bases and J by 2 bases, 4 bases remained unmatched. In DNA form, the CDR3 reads TGCAGTGCAATAGCGGGGTTCACAGATACGCAGTATTTT. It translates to CSAIAGFTDTQYF.

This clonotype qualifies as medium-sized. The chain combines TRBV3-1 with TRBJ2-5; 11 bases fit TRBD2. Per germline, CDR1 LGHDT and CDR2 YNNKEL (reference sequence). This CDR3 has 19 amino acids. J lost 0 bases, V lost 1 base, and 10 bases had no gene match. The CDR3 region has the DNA TGTGCCAGCAGCCAAGTACCCCCTGCTAGCGGGAGGTACCAAGAGACCCAGTACTTC. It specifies CASSQVPPASGRYQETQYF.